This T cell receptor beta chain was retrieved from a study of T cell changes during pregnancy in multiple sclerosis. The V gene's germline CDR1 is SQVTM and CDR2 ANQGSEA. This CDR3 has 13 residues. V dropped 5 bases and J dropped 4 bases, with 15 bases sitting between them. Using immunoSEQ multiplex PCR, the repertoire was profiled, and TCRdb retains in-frame clones only, with some absent. The sample lists 85,000 to 120,000 clones, 92% occurring once. This chain uses TRBV29-1 with TRBJ2-7; D might be TRBD2 (6 bases). The material was peripheral blood, obtained after pregnancy. This clonotype was obtained from a female donor with multiple sclerosis, enrolled in a pregnancy study. This chain's CDR3 is CSVSPGLRYEQYF. Here the CDR3 DNA reads TGCAGCGTTTCGCCGGGACTCAGGTACGAGCAGTACTTC.